This entry concerns a single T cell receptor beta chain. Genomic DNA from each subset was divided evenly over several immunoSEQ plates. Researchers sequenced unsorted PBMC DNA using ten immunoSEQ deep assay plates. Assay: immunoSEQ multiplex PCR; the TCRdb copy retains only in-frame clones and omits some. The repertoire holds about 560,000 clones, with roughly four fifths as singletons. This sample stems from a study of shared clonotypes between healthy human individuals. The CDR3 has 15 residues. From germline, CDR1 is SGDLS and CDR2 YYNGEE. Trimming took 5 bases from V and 1 from J, leaving 12 bases between them.

The material sequenced was PBMCs. This TCR came from a middle-aged woman in good health. Some clones in this sample may be carry-over from other donors' samples. The V call is TRBV9, the J call TRBJ2-2; no definite D call. The CDR3 protein is CASSFGPVNTGELFF. CDR3 in DNA: TGTGCCAGCAGTTTCGGGCCGGTGAACACCGGGGAGCTGTTTTTT.